What follows is one T cell receptor (beta chain) and its context. Its antigen is still unknown. The germline V and J ends were trimmed by 2 bases and 4 bases, with 5 bases remaining between them. Germline V gives CDR1 MRHNA, CDR2 SNTAGT. The CDR3 extends over 13 amino acids. The data derive from a study of cytomegalovirus exposure and HLA in healthy donors. Findings of the study overall: Using a false discovery rate of 0.05, a later analysis showed that 15,000 to 20,000 TCR beta sequences were associated with HLA alleles. When analyzed later, a missense DCLRE1C variant was found to be linked to TCR beta V- and J-gene trimming. Across HLA loci, a later analysis found differing TCR association rates, with DRB1 most and HLA-C fewest. In the analysis, some V segments, TRBV6-2 and TRBV6-3 included, were excluded as indistinguishable.

The PCR was carried out with 60 Vbeta primers and 13 Jbeta primers. Assay used: immunoSEQ multiplex PCR; TCRdb lists only in-frame clones, some missing. In the table there are 100,000 or so clones, approximately 60% of which are singletons. The V and J genes are TRBV6-4 and TRBJ2-2; weak D call: TRBD1 (5 bases). This clonotype was sampled from a woman aged 25 to 39 in good health and CMV-seropositive. Material: PBMCs. CDR3 in DNA: TGTGCCAGCAGTGACAGGGGCACCGGGGAGCTGTTTTTT. This sequence encodes CASSDRGTGELFF.